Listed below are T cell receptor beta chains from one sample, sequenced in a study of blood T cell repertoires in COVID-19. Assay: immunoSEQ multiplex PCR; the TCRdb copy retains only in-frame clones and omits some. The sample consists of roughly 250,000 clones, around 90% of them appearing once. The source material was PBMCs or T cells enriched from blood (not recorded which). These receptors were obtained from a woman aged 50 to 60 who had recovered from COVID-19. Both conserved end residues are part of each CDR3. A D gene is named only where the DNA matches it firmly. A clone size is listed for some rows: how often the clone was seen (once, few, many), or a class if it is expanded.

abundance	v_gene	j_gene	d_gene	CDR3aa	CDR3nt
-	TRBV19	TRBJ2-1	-	CASRWRGNEQFF	TGTGCCAGTCGATGGAGGGGCAATGAGCAGTTCTTC
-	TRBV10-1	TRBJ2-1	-	CASSDSLSSYNEQFF	TGCGCCAGCAGTGATTCCCTCTCCTCCTACAATGAGCAGTTCTTC
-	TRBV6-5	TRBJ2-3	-	CASSRSRTSTDTQYF	TGTGCCAGCAGCCGCTCTAGGACTAGCACAGATACGCAGTATTTT
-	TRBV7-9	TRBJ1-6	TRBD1	CASSSGQGFYNSPLHF	TGTGCCAGCAGCTCGGGACAGGGGTTCTATAATTCACCCCTCCACTTT
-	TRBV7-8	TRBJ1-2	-	CASSLEQAGGYTF	TGTGCCAGCAGCTTAGAACAGGCTGGCGGCTACACCTTC
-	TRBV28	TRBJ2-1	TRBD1	CASSLRTGGMQFF	TGTGCCAGCAGTCTCAGGACAGGGGGCATGCAGTTCTTC
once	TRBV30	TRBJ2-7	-	CAWSMGQGINEQYF	TGTGCCTGGAGTATGGGGCAGGGGATTAACGAGCAGTACTTC
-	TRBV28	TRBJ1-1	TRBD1	CASSPPPPGQGSEAFF	TGTGCCAGCAGTCCCCCACCCCCGGGACAGGGAAGTGAAGCTTTCTTT
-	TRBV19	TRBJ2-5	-	CASRSGTQETQYF	TGTGCCAGTAGGAGCGGGACACAAGAGACCCAGTACTTC
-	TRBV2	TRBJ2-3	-	CASSVARRSTDTQYF	TGTGCCAGCAGTGTAGCCAGGAGGAGCACAGATACGCAGTATTTT
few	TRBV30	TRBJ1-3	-	CAWRESLSGNTIYF	TGTGCCTGGAGGGAGTCCCTCTCTGGAAACACCATATATTTT
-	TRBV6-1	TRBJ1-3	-	CASSASGNTIYF	TGTGCCAGCAGTGCCAGTGGAAACACCATATATTTT
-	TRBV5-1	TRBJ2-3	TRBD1	CASSSTGGSSVDTQYF	TGCGCCAGCAGCTCGACAGGGGGATCATCGGTAGATACGCAGTATTTT
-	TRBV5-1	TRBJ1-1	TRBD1	CASSDTPGQGNTEAFF	TGCGCCAGCAGCGATACTCCGGGACAGGGTAACACTGAAGCTTTCTTT
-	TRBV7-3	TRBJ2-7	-	CASSLQFGVPHEQYF	TGTGCCAGCAGCTTACAATTCGGAGTCCCCCACGAGCAGTACTTC
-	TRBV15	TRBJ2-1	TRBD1	CATRTLPGQGMYEQFF	TGTGCCACCAGAACCTTACCGGGACAGGGGATGTATGAGCAGTTCTTC
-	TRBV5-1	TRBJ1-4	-	CASSPDSFNEKLFF	TGCGCCAGCAGCCCCGACAGTTTCAATGAAAAACTGTTTTTT
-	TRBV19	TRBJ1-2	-	CASSTGPYGYTF	TGTGCCAGTAGTACAGGGCCCTATGGCTACACCTTC
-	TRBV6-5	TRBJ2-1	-	CASIKTMEFYNEQFF	TGTGCCAGCATTAAAACCATGGAGTTCTACAATGAGCAGTTCTTC
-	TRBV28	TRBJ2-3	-	CASMQRWDTQYF	TGTGCCAGCATGCAGAGGTGGGATACGCAGTATTTT
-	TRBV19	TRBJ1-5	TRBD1	CASSRGDRGVNQPQHF	TGTGCCAGTAGTAGGGGGGACAGGGGAGTTAATCAGCCCCAGCATTTT
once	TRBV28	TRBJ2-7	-	CASSLGKDEQYF	TGTGCCAGCAGTTTGGGCAAAGACGAGCAGTACTTC
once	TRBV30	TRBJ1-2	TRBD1	CATSQGDGYTF	TGTGCCACGTCACAGGGGGATGGCTACACCTTC
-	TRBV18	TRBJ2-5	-	CASSPSSKETQYF	TGTGCCAGCTCACCATCTAGTAAGGAGACCCAGTACTTC
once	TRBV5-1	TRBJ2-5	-	CASSWGIGQQETQYF	TGCGCCAGCAGCTGGGGGATAGGACAGCAAGAGACCCAGTACTTC
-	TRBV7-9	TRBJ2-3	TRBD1	CASSIDRGLGDTQYF	TGTGCCAGCAGCATAGACAGGGGTCTGGGAGATACGCAGTATTTT
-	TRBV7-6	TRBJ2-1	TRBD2	CASSLRASGGLTNEQFF	TGTGCCAGCAGCTTAAGGGCTAGCGGGGGCCTCACCAATGAGCAGTTCTTC
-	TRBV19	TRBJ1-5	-	CASSIQGREEWQPQHF	TGTGCCAGTAGTATACAGGGAAGGGAGGAATGGCAGCCCCAGCATTTT
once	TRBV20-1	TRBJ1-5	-	CSASEDRAGQPQHF	TGCAGTGCTAGTGAGGACCGGGCGGGTCAGCCCCAGCATTTT
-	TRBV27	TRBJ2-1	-	CASSVGTNSYNEQFF	TGTGCCAGCAGTGTCGGGACAAACTCCTACAATGAGCAGTTCTTC
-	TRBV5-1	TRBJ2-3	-	CASSLETRADTQYF	TGCGCCAGCAGCTTGGAGACTAGGGCAGATACGCAGTATTTT
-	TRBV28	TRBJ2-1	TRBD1	CASRTGRANEQFF	TGTGCCAGCCGGACAGGTCGCGCCAATGAGCAGTTCTTC
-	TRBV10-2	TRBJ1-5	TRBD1	CASSEPADRVGNQPQHF	TGCGCCAGCAGTGAACCAGCAGACAGGGTCGGCAATCAGCCCCAGCATTTT
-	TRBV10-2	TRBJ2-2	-	CASSGGNAGELFF	TGCGCCAGCAGTGGCGGGAACGCCGGGGAGCTGTTTTTT
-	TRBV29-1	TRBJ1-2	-	CSVEVTREAGYTF	TGCAGCGTTGAAGTGACCAGGGAGGCCGGCTACACCTTC
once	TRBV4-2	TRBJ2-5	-	CASSQGATLQETQYF	TGTGCCAGCAGCCAGGGGGCGACTCTCCAAGAGACCCAGTACTTC
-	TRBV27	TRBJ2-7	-	CASGRVGGQQYF	TGTGCCAGCGGCAGGGTTGGGGGCCAGCAGTACTTC
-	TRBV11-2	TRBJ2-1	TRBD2	CASSLLAGASEQFF	TGTGCCAGCAGCTTACTAGCGGGAGCGAGTGAGCAGTTCTTC
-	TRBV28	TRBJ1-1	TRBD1	CASSLKGAITEAFF	TGTGCCAGCAGTTTGAAGGGGGCGATCACTGAAGCTTTCTTT
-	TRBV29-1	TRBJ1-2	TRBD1	CSVEDLGRGPVSDGYTF	TGCAGCGTTGAAGATCTTGGCAGGGGGCCGGTAAGCGATGGCTACACCTTC
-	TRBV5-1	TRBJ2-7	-	CASSEGLTVAYEQYF	TGCGCCAGCAGCGAGGGACTTACGGTGGCTTACGAGCAGTACTTC
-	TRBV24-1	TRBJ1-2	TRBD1	CATSDPGTANYGYTF	TGTGCCACCAGTGACCCCGGGACAGCTAACTATGGCTACACCTTC
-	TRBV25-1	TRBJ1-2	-	CASSDETAIGYTF	TGTGCCAGCAGTGATGAGACAGCAATTGGCTACACCTTC
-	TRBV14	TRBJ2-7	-	CASSQVRAYEQYF	TGTGCCAGCAGCCAAGTCCGGGCCTACGAGCAGTACTTC
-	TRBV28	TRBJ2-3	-	CASSFLEPGHPPYF	TGTGCCAGCAGTTTCCTTGAACCGGGACATCCCCCGTATTTT
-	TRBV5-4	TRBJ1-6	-	CASSFAQGNNSPLHF	TGTGCCAGCAGCTTCGCCCAGGGAAATAATTCACCCCTCCACTTT
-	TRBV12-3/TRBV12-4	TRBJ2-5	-	CASSSETQYF	TGTGCCAGCAGCTCAGAGACCCAGTACTTC
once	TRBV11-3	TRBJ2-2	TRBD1	CASSLNVWGQITGELFF	TGTGCCAGCAGCTTAAATGTTTGGGGACAGATCACCGGGGAGCTGTTTTTT
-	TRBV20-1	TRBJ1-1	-	CSAPRETEAFF	TGCAGTGCCCCGCGGGAAACTGAAGCTTTCTTT
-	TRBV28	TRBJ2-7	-	CASSAQLGAGPRHHEQYF	TGTGCCAGCAGTGCCCAATTAGGCGCGGGACCCCGCCACCACGAGCAGTACTTC